The present TCR beta chain was sequenced within a study of T-cell memory formation after mild COVID-19 (dated by TCRdb to about 2021). Looking at the study overall: Most TCR sequence clusters were specific to one of the two donors. In a couple of donors, T-cell clones that expanded and contracted after mild COVID-19 were tracked by sequencing TCRalpha and TCRbeta repertoires over time. Two young, previously healthy adult volunteers, one female and one male, were included in the cohort. The paper as a whole reports these results and caveats: The study included only a couple of mild cases, and larger cohorts that include severe cases with pre-infection samples were judged to be necessary. Contracting CD4+ clones turned up mainly in the CM and EM memory subsets, whereas EMRA was where CD8+ clones were enriched. SARS-CoV-2 specificity of the second-wave clones peaking on day 37 was not confirmed. Clones contracting from day 15 to 85 had balanced CD4/CD8 phenotypes, while a second wave expanding from day 15 to 37 was biased towards CD4+. Some responding clones were detected in pre-infection memory, which suggested that pre-existing cross-reactive memory T cells had joined the SARS-CoV-2 response.

Sequencing was performed on an Illumina NovaSeq 6000. TCRalpha and TCRbeta cDNA libraries were constructed by 5'RACE with constant-segment primers, with sample barcodes and unique molecular identifiers being introduced. Trizol reagent was used to extract RNA from every sample. Libraries were amplified in two PCR steps, with a second sample barcode and Illumina TruSeq adapters added in the second step. Sequencing of libraries was performed on an Illumina NovaSeq with 2 x 150 bp paired-end reads. The authors processed their data as follows. Reads were demultiplexed and collapsed into UMI-guided consensus sequences with migec v1.2.7. Using mixcr v2.1.11, the UMI consensuses were aligned to TRA and TRB V and J templates and assembled into clonotypes. A clonotype was counted as expanded or contracted only when both edgeR and NoisET called the clonotype significant, with the noise models trained on biological replicates. For edgeR calls, the thresholds were a false discovery rate-adjusted p below 0.01 and a log2 fold-change of 1. PCA with hierarchical clustering of max-normalized trajectories of the 1000 most abundant clonotypes was used as exploratory dynamics analysis. Each responding clone was given a CD4 or CD8 phenotype based on the CD4+ and CD8+ repertoires, which had been sequenced separately. TCRdb trimmed public reads at Q25 via fastp, called clones via MiXCR and kept in-frame beta chains. Identical CDR3 protein sequences are pooled into one entry, listed with their most common genes and DNA. None of the V and J calls come from the authors' own analysis; TCRdb made them. The sample table shows about 560,000 distinct CDR3 sequences, and approximately 21% are seen once. The ten top clones hold 7.5% to 9.5% of the sample.

Ficoll-Paque density gradient centrifugation was the method used to isolate PBMCs. CDR1 MNHEY and CDR2 SVGEGT were looked up in the germline V gene. At the junction V is shortened by 6 bases and J by 2 bases, with 12 bases in between. The CDR3 runs 14 residues from the cysteine to the phenylalanine. Of the read, only the CDR3 DNA is kept; its 42 bases are in frame from base 1. This clonotype was seen ten or more times. Its antigen is unknown. No base qualities exist here, and no much larger clone lies one base off it. The chain is made from TRBV6-2 or TRBV6-3 and TRBJ2-3; the D gene cannot be named for sure. Sequencing used PBMCs or a T cell subset sorted from them (not recorded which). This clonotype originated in an adult woman who had mild COVID-19 (a few samples of this study predate the infection). The sample titles of this study are shuffled in the database, so cell type and time point are left out; the donor was told from shared clones. The CDR3 is CASSDGRATDTQYF. The DNA sequence is given as TGTGCCAGCAGCGACGGACGAGCCACAGATACGCAGTATTTT.